This T cell receptor beta chain came from a study of CD8 T cells in Susac syndrome. Germline CDR1 reads MDHEN; CDR2 reads SYDVKM. This CDR3 region has 14 residues. The trim removed 6 bases at V and 8 bases at J, leaving 7 bases unmatched. Random hexamers were used to reverse transcribe an amount of about 0.45 to 1 ug RNA. TCRdb used MiXCR to reprocess the immunoSEQ multiplex PCR reads, holding one entry per CDR3 protein. Among under 200,000 distinct CDR3 sequences, 75% to 95% were seen once, and the ten largest hold around 0.1%. V gene TRBV28 combines with J gene TRBJ1-4; the match to TRBD1 covers 9 bases. The receptor was derived from a human donor with Susac syndrome. Input material: CD4+ T cells from PBMCs. CDR3 sequence: CASRSGTGREKLFF. CDR3 DNA sequence: TGTGCCAGCAGGTCCGGGACAGGGAGGGAAAAACTGTTTTTT.